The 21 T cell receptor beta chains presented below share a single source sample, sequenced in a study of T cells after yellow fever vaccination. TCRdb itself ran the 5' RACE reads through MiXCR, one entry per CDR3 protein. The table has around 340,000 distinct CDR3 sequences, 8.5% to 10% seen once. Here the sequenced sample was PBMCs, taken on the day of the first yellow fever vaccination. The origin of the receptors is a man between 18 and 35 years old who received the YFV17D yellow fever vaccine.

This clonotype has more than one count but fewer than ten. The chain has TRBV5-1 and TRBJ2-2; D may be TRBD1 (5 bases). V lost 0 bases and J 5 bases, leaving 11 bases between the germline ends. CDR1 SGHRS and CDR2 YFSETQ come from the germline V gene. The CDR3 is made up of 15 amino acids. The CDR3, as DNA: TGCGCCAGCAGCTTGGTTCCCAGGGTAACCGGGGAGCTGTTTTTT. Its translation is CASSLVPRVTGELFF.

The CDR3 DNA reads as TGCGCCAGCAGCCCATCGAACGTTGTCCAAACCGGGGAGCAGTTCTTC. Encoded protein: CASSPSNVVQTGEQFF. The chain uses TRBV5-1 and TRBJ2-1; D is unclear. The germline V gene has CDR1 SGHRS and CDR2 YFSETQ. The CDR3 covers 16 residues. The V and J ends lost 4 bases and 10 bases respectively, with 24 bases between them. The full variable domain, rest sourced from reference TRBV5-1 and TRBJ2-1, is KAGVTQTPRYLIKTRGQQVTLSCSPISGHRSVSWYQQTPGQGLQFLFEYFSETQRNKGNFPGRFSGRQFSNSRSEMNVSTLELGDSALYLCASSPSNVVQTGEQFFGPGTRLTVL.

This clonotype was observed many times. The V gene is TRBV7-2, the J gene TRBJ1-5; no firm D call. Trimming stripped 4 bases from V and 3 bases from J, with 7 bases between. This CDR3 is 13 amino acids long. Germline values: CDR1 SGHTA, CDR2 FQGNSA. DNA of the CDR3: TGTGCCAGCAGCTCGGACTACAATCAGCCCCAGCATTTT. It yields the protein CASSSDYNQPQHF.

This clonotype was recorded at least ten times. The CDR3 spells CASSPHGGALSNEQFF. The CDR3 bases are TGTGCCAGCAGCCCCCACGGCGGGGCATTGAGCAATGAGCAGTTCTTC. V usage is TRBV9 and J usage is TRBJ2-1; TRBD2 might be the D (6 bases). The CDR3 contains 16 residues. Trimming stripped 4 bases from V and 6 bases from J, with 20 bases between. Germline-derived CDR1 and CDR2 are SGDLS and YYNGEE.

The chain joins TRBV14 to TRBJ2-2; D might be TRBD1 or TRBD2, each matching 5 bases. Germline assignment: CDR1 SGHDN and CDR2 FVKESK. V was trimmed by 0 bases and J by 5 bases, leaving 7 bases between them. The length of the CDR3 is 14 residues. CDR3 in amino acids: CASSQDWGTGELFF. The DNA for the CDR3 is TGTGCCAGCAGCCAAGACTGGGGGACCGGGGAGCTGTTTTTT. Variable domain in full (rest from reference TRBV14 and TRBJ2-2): EAGVTQFPSHSVIEKGQTVTLRCDPISGHDNLYWYRRVMGKEIKFLLHFVKESKQDESGMPNNRFLAERTGGTYSTLKVQPAELEDSGVYFCASSQDWGTGELFFGEGSRLTVL.

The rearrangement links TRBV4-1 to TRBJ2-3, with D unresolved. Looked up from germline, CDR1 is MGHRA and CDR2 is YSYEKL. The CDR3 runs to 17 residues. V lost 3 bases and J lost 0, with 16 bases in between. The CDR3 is CASSQAQRSLSTDTQYF. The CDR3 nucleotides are TGCGCCAGCAGCCAGGCCCAACGGAGTCTTAGCACAGATACGCAGTATTTT.

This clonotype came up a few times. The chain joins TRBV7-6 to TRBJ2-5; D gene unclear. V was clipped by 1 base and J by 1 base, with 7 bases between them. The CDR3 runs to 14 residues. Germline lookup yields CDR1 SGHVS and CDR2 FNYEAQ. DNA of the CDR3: TGTGCCAGCAGCTTAGAGGCAGGCCAAGAGACCCAGTACTTC. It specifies CASSLEAGQETQYF. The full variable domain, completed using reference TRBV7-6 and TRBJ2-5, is GAGVSQSPRYKVTKRGQDVALRCDPISGHVSLYWYRQALGQGPEFLTYFNYEAQQDKSGLPNDRFSAERPEGSISTLTIQRTEQRDSAMYRCASSLEAGQETQYFGPGTRLLVL.

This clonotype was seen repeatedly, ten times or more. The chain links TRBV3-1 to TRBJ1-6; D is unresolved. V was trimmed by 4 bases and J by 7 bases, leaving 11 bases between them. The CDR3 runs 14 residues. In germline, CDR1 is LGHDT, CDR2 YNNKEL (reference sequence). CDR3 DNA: TGTGCCAGCAGCCCGAACCCGGGCAATTCACCCCTCCACTTT. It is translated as CASSPNPGNSPLHF.

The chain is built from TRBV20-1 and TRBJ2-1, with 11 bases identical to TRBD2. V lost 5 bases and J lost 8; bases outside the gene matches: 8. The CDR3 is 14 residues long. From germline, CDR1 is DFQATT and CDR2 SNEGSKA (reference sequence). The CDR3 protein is CSAVNSGGADEQFF. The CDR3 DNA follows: TGCAGTGCTGTTAATAGCGGGGGGGCCGATGAGCAGTTCTTC.

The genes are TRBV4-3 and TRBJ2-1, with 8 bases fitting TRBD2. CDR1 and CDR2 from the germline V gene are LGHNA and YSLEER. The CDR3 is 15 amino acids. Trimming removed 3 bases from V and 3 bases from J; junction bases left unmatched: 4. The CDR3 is CASSHAGGDYNEQFF. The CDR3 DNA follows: TGCGCCAGCAGCCATGCCGGGGGGGACTACAATGAGCAGTTCTTC.

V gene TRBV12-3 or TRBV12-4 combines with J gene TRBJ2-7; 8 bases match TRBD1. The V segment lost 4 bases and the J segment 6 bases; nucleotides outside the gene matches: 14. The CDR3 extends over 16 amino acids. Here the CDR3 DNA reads TGTGCCAGCAGTTCCGTGGTTATGGACAGGGCGCGCGAGCAGTACTTC. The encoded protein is CASSSVVMDRAREQYF.

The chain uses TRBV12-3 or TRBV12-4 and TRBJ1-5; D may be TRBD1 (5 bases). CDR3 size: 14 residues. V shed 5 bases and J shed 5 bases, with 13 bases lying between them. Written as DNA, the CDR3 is TGTGCCAGCAGTGGCGGATGGGGGGATCAGCCCCAGCATTTT. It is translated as CASSGGWGDQPQHF.

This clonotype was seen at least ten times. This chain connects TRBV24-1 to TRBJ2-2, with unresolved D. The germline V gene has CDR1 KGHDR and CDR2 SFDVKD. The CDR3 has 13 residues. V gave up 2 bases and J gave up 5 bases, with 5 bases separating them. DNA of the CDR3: TGTGCCACCAGTGATTCCGGGACCGGGGAGCTGTTTTTT. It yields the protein CATSDSGTGELFF.

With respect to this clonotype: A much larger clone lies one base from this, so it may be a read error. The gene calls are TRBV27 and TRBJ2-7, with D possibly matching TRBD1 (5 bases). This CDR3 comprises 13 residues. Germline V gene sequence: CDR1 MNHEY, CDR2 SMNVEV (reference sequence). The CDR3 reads CTSSLRVSYEQYF. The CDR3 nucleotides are TGTACCAGCAGTCTCAGGGTTTCCTACGAGCAGTACTTC.

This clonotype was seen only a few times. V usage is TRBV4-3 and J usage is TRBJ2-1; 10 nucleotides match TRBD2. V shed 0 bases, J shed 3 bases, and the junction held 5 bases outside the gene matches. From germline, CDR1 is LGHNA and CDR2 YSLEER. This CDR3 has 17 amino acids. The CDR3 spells CASSQDGLAGVYNEQFF. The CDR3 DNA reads TGCGCCAGCAGCCAAGATGGGCTAGCGGGGGTCTACAATGAGCAGTTCTTC.

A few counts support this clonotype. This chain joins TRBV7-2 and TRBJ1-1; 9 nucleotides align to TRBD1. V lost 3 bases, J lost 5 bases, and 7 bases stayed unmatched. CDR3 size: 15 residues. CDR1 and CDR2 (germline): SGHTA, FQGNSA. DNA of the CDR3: TGTGCCAGCAGCTTCGATGGACAGGGGCGGACTGAAGCTTTCTTT. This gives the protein CASSFDGQGRTEAFF.

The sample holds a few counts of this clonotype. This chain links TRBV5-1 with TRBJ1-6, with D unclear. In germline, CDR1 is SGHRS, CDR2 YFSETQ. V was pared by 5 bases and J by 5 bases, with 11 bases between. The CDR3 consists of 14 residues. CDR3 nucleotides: TGCGCCAGCAGGACCGGGAGGGATAATTCACCCCTCCACTTT. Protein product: CASRTGRDNSPLHF.

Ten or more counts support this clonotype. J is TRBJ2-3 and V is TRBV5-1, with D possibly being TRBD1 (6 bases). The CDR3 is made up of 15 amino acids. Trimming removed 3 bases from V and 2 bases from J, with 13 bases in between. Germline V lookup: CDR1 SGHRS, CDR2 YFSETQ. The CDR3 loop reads CASSSRTASTDTQYF. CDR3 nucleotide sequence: TGCGCCAGCAGCTCTCGGACAGCCTCCACAGATACGCAGTATTTT.

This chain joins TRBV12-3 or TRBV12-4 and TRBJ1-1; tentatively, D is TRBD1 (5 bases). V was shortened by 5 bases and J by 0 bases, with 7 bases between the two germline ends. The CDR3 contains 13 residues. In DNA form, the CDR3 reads TGTGCCAGCAGTCAACAGGTGAACACTGAAGCTTTCTTT. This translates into CASSQQVNTEAFF.

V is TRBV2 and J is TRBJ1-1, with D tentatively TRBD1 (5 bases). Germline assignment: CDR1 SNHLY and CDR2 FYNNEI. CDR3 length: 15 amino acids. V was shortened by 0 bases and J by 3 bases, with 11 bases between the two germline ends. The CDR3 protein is CASSEAGAEYTEAFF. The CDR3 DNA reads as TGTGCCAGCAGTGAAGCAGGGGCGGAATACACTGAAGCTTTCTTT.

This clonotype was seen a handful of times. The CDR3 spells CASSIQGRGNQPQHF. CDR3 in DNA: TGTGCCAGTAGTATCCAGGGCAGGGGCAATCAGCCCCAGCATTTT. This chain connects TRBV19 to TRBJ1-5; tentative D call: TRBD1 (5 bases). Deletions cut 3 bases from V and 2 bases from J, with 11 bases between. The germline gives CDR1 LNHDA, CDR2 SQIVND (reference sequence). The CDR3 contains 15 residues. Full variable domain (rest looked up from reference TRBV19 and TRBJ1-5): DGGITQSPKYLFRKEGQNVTLSCEQNLNHDAMYWYRQDPGQGLRLIYYSQIVNDFQKGDIAEGYSVSREKKESFPLTVTSAQKNPTAFYLCASSIQGRGNQPQHFGDGTRLSIL.